The 20 T cell receptor beta chains below were found in one sample sequenced in a study of beta chain features in type 1 diabetes. The isolated RNA, all of it, was reverse transcribed, so expressed TCRB transcripts were what got sequenced. Sequencing used immunoSEQ multiplex PCR; TCRdb keeps in-frame clones, though not all of them. The sample carries 310,000 or so clones, approximately 10% recorded once. The sample consisted of naive CD4+ T cells from blood. These receptors came from a woman in her twenties or thirties in good health.

The chain couples TRBV7-8 to TRBJ2-5; 7 bases are shared with TRBD2. The CDR3 sequence is 13 residues long. CDR1 SGHVS and CDR2 FQNEAQ come from the germline V gene. Trimming cost V 10 bases and J 0 bases; bases outside gene matches: 5. CDR3 amino acids: CANSLADQETQYF. The CDR3 DNA is TGTGCCAACAGTCTAGCGGACCAAGAGACCCAGTACTTC. The full variable domain, rest sourced from reference TRBV7-8 and TRBJ2-5, is GAGVSQSPRYKVAKRGQDVALRCDPISGHVSLFWYQQALGQGPEFLTYFQNEAQLDKSGLPSDRFFAERPEGSVSTLKIQRTQQEDSAVYLCANSLADQETQYFGPGTRLLVL.

The chain recombines TRBV5-1 with TRBJ2-2, with 11 positions matching TRBD2. From germline, CDR1 is SGHRS and CDR2 YFSETQ. The CDR3 totals 18 residues. J was trimmed by 4 bases and V by 1 base; bases with no gene match: 9. CDR3 DNA sequence: TGCGCCAGCAGCTTGATGGCTAGCGGGAGGTCCGGCACCGGGGAGCTGTTTTTT. Amino acid sequence: CASSLMASGRSGTGELFF.

This clone appeared a few times. This rearrangement joins TRBV7-2 to TRBJ1-2; possible D gene TRBD1, 5 bases. V gave up 5 bases and J gave up 2 bases, with 9 bases separating them. The CDR3 is 13 residues long. Per germline, CDR1 SGHTA and CDR2 FQGNSA. The chain's CDR3 is CASSPAGNYGYTF. CDR3 coding DNA: TGTGCCAGCAGCCCGGCAGGGAACTATGGCTACACCTTC.

There are a few counts of this clone. Written as DNA, the CDR3 is TGTGCCAGCAGCTTCCCTCCGTTTCGGGAAAAACTGTTTTTT. Its protein product is CASSFPPFREKLFF. The J gene is TRBJ1-4, the V gene TRBV11-3; no reliable D call. The CDR3 runs 14 residues. The germline V gene has CDR1 SGHNT and CDR2 YENEEA. Trimming pared 3 bases from V and 8 bases from J, leaving 13 bases between. Full variable domain (rest looked up from reference TRBV11-3 and TRBJ1-4): EAGVVQSPRYKIIEKKQPVAFWCNPISGHNTLYWYLQNLGQGPELLIRYENEEAVDDSQLPKDRFSAERLKGVDSTLKIQPAELGDSAVYLCASSFPPFREKLFFGSGTQLSVL.

On this clone itself: Germline and junction disagree at one end, which may indicate a read error. This chain uses TRBV13 with TRBJ2-4, with D maybe TRBD1 (5 bases). CDR3 length: 15 residues. CDR1 and CDR2 from the germline V gene are PRHDT and FYEKMQ (reference sequence). The CDR3: CASSVGTGYQNIQYF. The CDR3 DNA reads as TGTGCCAGCAGCGTAGGAACAGGTTACCAAAACATTCAGTACTTC.

This rearrangement joins TRBV19 to TRBJ2-1; the match to TRBD2 covers 8 bases. Germline CDR1 reads LNHDA; CDR2 reads SQIVND (reference sequence). This CDR3 is built from 14 residues. V dropped 7 bases and J dropped 4; count of bases not matched to a gene: 6. The chain's CDR3 is CASTPGLVYNEQFF. In DNA, the CDR3 is TGTGCCAGTACCCCGGGACTAGTTTACAATGAGCAGTTCTTC. The full variable domain, with the rest looked up from reference TRBV19 and TRBJ2-1, is DGGITQSPKYLFRKEGQNVTLSCEQNLNHDAMYWYRQDPGQGLRLIYYSQIVNDFQKGDIAEGYSVSREKKESFPLTVTSAQKNPTAFYLCASTPGLVYNEQFFGPGTRLTVL.

The rearrangement uses TRBV27 and TRBJ2-1, with 9 bases fitting TRBD2. With V trimmed by 7 bases and J by 6 bases, 10 bases remained unmatched. The CDR3 contains 15 residues. CDR1 and CDR2 from the germline V gene are MNHEY and SMNVEV (reference sequence). CDR3 DNA sequence: TGTGCCAGCAACTACCGGGGACTAGCTGGCAATGAGCAGTTCTTC. Encoded protein: CASNYRGLAGNEQFF.

This clone was observed many times. This chain links TRBV30 with TRBJ1-4; D not resolved. Trimming took 4 bases from V and 10 from J, leaving 10 bases between them. Germline values: CDR1 GTSNPN, CDR2 SVGIG (reference sequence). The CDR3 loop spans 11 amino acids. CDR3 nucleotides: TGTGCCTGGATCGAGGGAGGAAAACTGTTTTTT. Translating it yields CAWIEGGKLFF.

This clone was picked up a small number of times. The chain has TRBV30 and TRBJ2-5, with D hard to call. The CDR3 has 12 residues. Trimming pared 4 bases from V and 4 bases from J, leaving 10 bases between. CDR1 is GTSNPN and CDR2 is SVGIG in the germline V gene (reference sequence). The CDR3 spells CAWNIPLETQYF. As DNA, the CDR3 is TGTGCCTGGAACATACCCCTAGAGACCCAGTACTTC.

The rearrangement links TRBV5-1 to TRBJ2-7; D unresolved. The CDR3 covers 13 residues. Trimming took off 0 bases at V and 4 bases at J, with 8 bases between the two ends. Germline CDR1 is SGHRS and CDR2 is YFSETQ. CDR3 sequence reads: CASSLVAEYEQYF. For the CDR3, the DNA is TGCGCCAGCAGCTTGGTTGCGGAGTACGAGCAGTACTTC.

The gene calls are TRBV4-3 and TRBJ2-1, with 12 bases aligning to TRBD2. The germline gives CDR1 LGHNA, CDR2 YSLEER. V shed 4 bases and J 8 bases; nucleotides not matched to a gene: 12. The CDR3 has 17 residues. CDR3 amino acids: CASSPAALAGGVHEQFF. In nucleotides, the CDR3 is TGCGCCAGCAGCCCCGCCGCGCTAGCGGGAGGGGTCCATGAGCAGTTCTTC.

The chain joins TRBV7-2 to TRBJ1-1; no clear D. The CDR3 spans 15 residues. Trimming shortened V by 3 bases and J by 4 bases, and 15 bases separated the two germline ends. Germline V CDR1 and CDR2: SGHTA, FQGNSA. The CDR3 nucleotides are TGTGCCAGCAGCTTTACGGGCGGGTTGAGCACTGAAGCTTTCTTT. Residues: CASSFTGGLSTEAFF.

The rearrangement joins TRBV27 to TRBJ2-1, with 12 bases lining up with TRBD2. Looked up from germline, CDR1 is MNHEY and CDR2 is SMNVEV (reference sequence). Losses at the gene ends were 7 bases for V and 2 bases for J; bases not matched to a gene: 6. The CDR3 consists of 16 residues. In DNA form, the CDR3 reads TGTGCCAGCATCCGACTAGCGGGAGATCCCTACAATGAGCAGTTCTTC. Translation: CASIRLAGDPYNEQFF.

The V call is TRBV7-2, the J call TRBJ2-6; possible D gene TRBD2, 7 bases. Between the trimmed V and J ends, which lost 3 bases and 4 bases, there was a span of 10 bases. This CDR3 is 15 amino acids long. Germline V gene lookup returns CDR1 SGHTA and CDR2 FQGNSA. CDR3 bases: TGTGCCAGCAGCTTGGGGGGGGCCGGGGCCAACGTCCTGACTTTC. This gives the protein CASSLGGAGANVLTF.

The chain combines TRBV18 with TRBJ2-1; D is perhaps TRBD2 (7 bases). The CDR3 contains 16 residues. The V gene's germline CDR1 is KGHSH and CDR2 LQKENI. Trimming took off 4 bases at V and 11 bases at J, with 24 bases between the two ends. Here the CDR3 reads CASSLTAGAQADKQFF. CDR3 sequence (DNA): TGTGCCAGCTCACTAACCGCGGGGGCTCAAGCGGATAAGCAGTTCTTC.

The table lists this clone with a few counts. J is TRBJ2-7 and V is TRBV5-1; possible D gene TRBD2, 6 bases. The germline V gene encodes CDR1 SGHRS and CDR2 YFSETQ. The CDR3 contains 15 residues. Trimming stripped 4 bases from V and 2 bases from J, with 16 bases between. In DNA form, the CDR3 reads TGCGCCAGCAGCCAGACCGGGACTCTTGCCTACGAGCAGTACTTC. Translated: CASSQTGTLAYEQYF.

The rearrangement uses TRBV5-1 and TRBJ2-3; no clear D gene. V gave up 0 bases and J gave up 2 bases, with 7 bases separating them. CDR3 length: 14 amino acids. Per germline, CDR1 SGHRS and CDR2 YFSETQ. CDR3 DNA sequence: TGCGCCAGCAGCTTGGACTGGTCCACAGATACGCAGTATTTT. Its translation: CASSLDWSTDTQYF.

Only a few counts were recorded for this clone. This chain links TRBV18 with TRBJ2-7, with 14 nucleotides matching TRBD2. CDR3 size: 16 residues. Germline-derived CDR1 and CDR2 are KGHSH and LQKENI. Losses at the gene ends were 5 bases for V and 6 bases for J; bases not matched to a gene: 9. This chain's CDR3 is CASSTGTSGRMGEQYF. The CDR3 DNA sequence: TGTGCCAGCTCAACCGGGACTAGCGGGAGAATGGGCGAGCAGTACTTC.

This clone was found once. The rearrangement uses TRBV6-5 and TRBJ2-7, with TRBD2 identical over 7 bases. Losses at the gene ends were 2 bases for V and 4 bases for J; bases not matched to a gene: 5. This CDR3 is built from 14 residues. The germline V gene has CDR1 MNHEY and CDR2 SVGAGI. DNA for the CDR3: TGTGCCAGCAGTTACGAAGCGGGGTTTTACGAGCAGTACTTC. Translation: CASSYEAGFYEQYF.

The chain couples TRBV5-1 to TRBJ2-5, with D possibly being TRBD2 (7 bases). Germline assignment: CDR1 SGHRS and CDR2 YFSETQ. The CDR3 covers 14 residues. The ends were cut back, 3 bases at V and 5 bases at J, with 14 bases in the middle. CDR3 nucleotides: TGCGCCAGCAGCTACCGGGGGGCTGACGAGACCCAGTACTTC. It encodes CASSYRGADETQYF.